These 32 T cell receptor beta chains originate from one sample sequenced in a study of brain metastases from non-small cell lung cancer. Libraries were prepared by immunoSEQ multiplex PCR; TCRdb keeps only in-frame clonotypes and omits some of them. The sample lists roughly 15,000 clones, around 86% occurring once. Sequencing used primary lung tumor tissue. All receptors derive from a donor at least 40 years old with non-small cell lung cancer.

This chain links TRBV24-1 with TRBJ1-2, with D possibly TRBD1 on 6 matching bases. Germline V CDR1 and CDR2: KGHDR, SFDVKD. Trimming pared 8 bases from V and 1 base from J, leaving 10 bases between. The CDR3 consists of 13 residues. The CDR3 nucleotides read TGTGCCACCATGGACAGCCGTAACTATGGCTACACCTTC. This gives the protein CATMDSRNYGYTF.

The rearrangement links TRBV11-2 to TRBJ1-2; D is undetermined. Germline V gives CDR1 SGHAT, CDR2 FQNNGV. The CDR3 has 18 amino acids. The V end was cut by 5 bases, the J end by 1 base, with 23 bases between. In DNA, the CDR3 is TGTGCCAGCAGCCCAAAACGGCGGCAAACAATCCTTAACTATGGCTACACCTTC. It specifies CASSPKRRQTILNYGYTF.

J is TRBJ1-1 and V is TRBV12-2. TRBV12-2 is annotated as a pseudogene. The CDR3 has 16 amino acids. CDR3 sequence: CASRLAPLVNYTKAFF. The CDR3 DNA follows: TGTGCAAGTCGCTTAGCTCCGCTAGTAAATTACACTAAAGCTTTCTTT.

V is TRBV19 and J is TRBJ1-3; no firm D call. The CDR3 loop spans 14 amino acids. V lost 7 bases, J lost 0 bases, and 10 bases lay in between. Germline CDR1 LNHDA, CDR2 SQIVND (reference sequence). CDR3: CASNTRNSGNTIYF. The CDR3 nucleotides are TGTGCCAGTAATACCAGGAACTCTGGAAACACCATATATTTT.

The chain recombines TRBV6-5 with TRBJ1-2, with no clear D. Germline lookup yields CDR1 MNHEY and CDR2 SVGAGI. Trimming stripped 7 bases from V and 1 base from J, with 4 bases between. This CDR3 comprises 11 residues. CDR3 bases: TGTGCCAGCACCTATAACTATGGCTACACCTTC. Its protein product is CASTYNYGYTF.

This clone was observed a handful of times. The rearrangement uses TRBV7-2 and TRBJ2-1, with TRBD2 identical over 7 bases. Germline lookup yields CDR1 SGHTA and CDR2 FQGNSA. This CDR3 has 14 residues. V lost 5 bases, J lost 12 bases, and 13 bases stayed unmatched. The CDR3 region is CASSPGPGGSAQFF. The CDR3 nucleotides read TGTGCCAGCAGCCCCGGGCCGGGGGGATCGGCGCAGTTCTTC.

The V and J genes are TRBV20-1 and TRBJ1-2; maybe TRBD1 (5 bases). The ends were cut back, 7 bases at V and 6 bases at J, with 9 bases in the middle. This CDR3 has 10 amino acids. CDR1 DFQATT and CDR2 SNEGSKA come from the germline V gene (reference sequence). CDR3 bases: TGCAGTGTAGGGGACCATGGCTACACCTTC. The encoded protein is CSVGDHGYTF.

The chain carries TRBV4-3 and TRBJ1-6; no clear D gene. Trimming took off 0 bases at V and 1 base at J, with 7 bases between the two ends. CDR3 size: 16 residues. The V gene's germline CDR1 is LGHNA and CDR2 YSLEER. For the CDR3, the DNA is TGCGCCAGCAGCCAAGATATGGGTTCCTATAATTCACCCCTCCACTTT. It specifies CASSQDMGSYNSPLHF.

About this clone: A read error is possible here, since a much larger clone lies one base away. The gene calls are TRBV21-1 and TRBJ2-2; TRBD2 is taken as the D call from the table, unchecked against the DNA. TRBV21-1 is reported as a pseudogene. The CDR3 consists of 15 residues. The CDR3 protein is CANSKVREATGELFF. CDR3 nucleotide sequence: TGTGCCAACAGCAAAGTTCGGGAGGCCACCGGGGAGCTGTTTTTT.

Only one count was recorded for this clone. The gene calls are TRBV19 and TRBJ1-4; D is unresolved. The V end lost 9 bases, the J end lost 5 bases, and 16 bases lay between the germline ends. The CDR3 runs to 14 residues. CDR1 and CDR2 (germline): LNHDA, SQIVND (reference sequence). CDR3 in amino acids: CASRTRTGNEKLFF. The CDR3 nucleotides read TGTGCCAGCCGGACCCGGACCGGGAATGAAAAACTGTTTTTT.

V is TRBV27 and J is TRBJ1-1; perhaps TRBD1 as D (5 bases). CDR1 is MNHEY and CDR2 is SMNVEV in the germline V gene (reference sequence). The V end lost 3 bases, the J end lost 4 bases, and 15 bases lay between the germline ends. The length of the CDR3 is 15 residues. The CDR3 protein is CASSLGRMGGTEAFF. DNA for the CDR3: TGTGCCAGCAGTTTGGGGCGAATGGGCGGCACTGAAGCTTTCTTT.

The V and J genes are TRBV20-1 and TRBJ1-1; TRBD1 is a possible D gene (5 bases). The germline gives CDR1 DFQATT, CDR2 SNEGSKA (reference sequence). This CDR3 region has 11 residues. The V and J ends lost 2 bases and 7 bases respectively, with 8 bases between them. In DNA, the CDR3 is TGCAGTGCTAGAAGGGGAAGTGAAGCTTTCTTT. This translates into CSARRGSEAFF.

This clone has only one observation. This chain uses TRBV5-1 with TRBJ2-7, with 7 bases matching TRBD1. This CDR3 is 16 amino acids long. V lost 1 base to trimming and J lost 6 bases; unmatched junction nucleotides: 13. Germline values: CDR1 SGHRS, CDR2 YFSETQ. The DNA of the CDR3 is TGCGCCAGCAGCTTGTCCGAAGGAGACAGGGTGGCCGAGCAGTACTTC. It translates to CASSLSEGDRVAEQYF.

The chain is built from TRBV9 and TRBJ1-3; maybe TRBD1 (6 bases). The CDR3 contains 14 residues. The V gene lost 3 bases and the J gene lost 2 bases, with 9 bases spanning the gap. Germline lookup yields CDR1 SGDLS and CDR2 YYNGEE. In nucleotides, the CDR3 is TGTGCCAGCAGCGGACAGGAAGCTGGAAACACCATATATTTT. Translating gives CASSGQEAGNTIYF.

This clone has just a few counts. The rearrangement joins TRBV7-9 to TRBJ1-1, with D possibly TRBD1 on 6 matching bases. V was shortened by 3 bases and J by 2 bases, with 10 bases between the two germline ends. CDR1 and CDR2 (germline): SEHNR, FQNEAQ (reference sequence). This CDR3 contains 14 residues. The CDR3, as DNA: TGTGCCAGCAGCTTGGGGGGCCATAACACTGAAGCTTTCTTT. Protein sequence: CASSLGGHNTEAFF.

This rearrangement joins TRBV24-1 to TRBJ2-1; maybe TRBD2 (6 bases). The CDR3 loop spans 15 amino acids. The V and J ends lost 3 bases and 6 bases respectively, with 14 bases between them. From germline, CDR1 is KGHDR and CDR2 SFDVKD. This chain's CDR3 is CATSDPGLPINEQFF. The CDR3 bases are TGTGCCACCAGTGATCCGGGACTCCCCATCAATGAGCAGTTCTTC.

The chain carries TRBV5-1 and TRBJ2-6, with 9 bases fitting TRBD1. After removal of 3 bases from V and 2 bases from J, the junction contained 9 bases not matched to a gene. The CDR3 has 18 residues. CDR1 is SGHRS, CDR2 YFSETQ, per germline. CDR3 sequence (DNA): TGCGCCAGCAGCTCTTTGACAGGGGGGATAACTGGGGCCAACGTCCTGACTTTC. Translated, it gives CASSSLTGGITGANVLTF.

V usage is TRBV9 and J usage is TRBJ1-1, with D perhaps matching TRBD1 (6 bases). The CDR3 runs to 14 residues. Trimming stripped 3 bases from V and 3 bases from J, with 12 bases between. Per germline, CDR1 SGDLS and CDR2 YYNGEE. CDR3 bases: TGTGCCAGCAGCGCCGGGACACCTTACACTGAAGCTTTCTTT. It codes for CASSAGTPYTEAFF.

The rearrangement links TRBV4-2 to TRBJ1-3, with D uncertain. Germline V lookup: CDR1 LGHNA, CDR2 YNFKEQ. The CDR3 runs 19 residues. The V gene lost 4 bases and the J gene lost 4 bases, with 26 bases spanning the gap. DNA for the CDR3: TGTGCCAGCAGCCTAAGGGCGGGAGCGAGAGCATTTACGGGAAACACCATATATTTT. This sequence encodes CASSLRAGARAFTGNTIYF.

The chain is built from TRBV19 and TRBJ2-3; weak D call: TRBD2 (6 bases). Germline V CDR1 and CDR2: LNHDA, SQIVND (reference sequence). This CDR3 contains 13 residues. Trimming pared 3 bases from V and 11 bases from J, leaving 15 bases between. The CDR3 spells CASSMEGWYWQYF. The CDR3, as DNA: TGTGCCAGTAGTATGGAGGGGTGGTATTGGCAGTATTTT. The full variable domain, rest sourced from reference TRBV19 and TRBJ2-3, is DGGITQSPKYLFRKEGQNVTLSCEQNLNHDAMYWYRQDPGQGLRLIYYSQIVNDFQKGDIAEGYSVSREKKESFPLTVTSAQKNPTAFYLCASSMEGWYWQYFGPGTRLTVL.

The rearrangement uses TRBV4-1 and TRBJ1-2, with 10 bases that match TRBD1. Germline V CDR1 and CDR2: MGHRA, YSYEKL. The CDR3 totals 15 residues. The V segment lost 1 base and the J segment 8 bases; nucleotides outside the gene matches: 7. The CDR3 loop is CASSQVDRGAEGYTF. The CDR3, as DNA: TGCGCCAGCAGCCAAGTGGACAGGGGGGCGGAAGGCTACACCTTC.

V usage is TRBV7-2 and J usage is TRBJ2-1; 13 bases map to TRBD2. The length of the CDR3 is 17 residues. Germline V CDR1 and CDR2: SGHTA, FQGNSA. The V gene end was trimmed by 1 base and the J gene end by 4 bases; junction bases not matched to a gene: 4. The DNA for the CDR3 is TGTGCCAGCAGCTTAGACGAACTAGCGGGGGGGTACAATGAGCAGTTCTTC. This translates into CASSLDELAGGYNEQFF. The full variable domain, completed using reference TRBV7-2 and TRBJ2-1, is GAGVSQSPSNKVTEKGKDVELRCDPISGHTALYWYRQSLGQGLEFLIYFQGNSAPDKSGLPSDRFSAERTGGSVSTLTIQRTQQEDSAVYLCASSLDELAGGYNEQFFGPGTRLTVL.

This chain uses TRBV7-9 with TRBJ2-3; D is unresolved. V was shortened by 5 bases and J by 0 bases, with 3 bases between the two germline ends. CDR3 length: 12 amino acids. Germline CDR1 reads SEHNR; CDR2 reads FQNEAQ (reference sequence). The CDR3 region is CASSLSTDTQYF. CDR3 coding DNA: TGTGCCAGCAGCCTTAGCACAGATACGCAGTATTTT.

The chain links TRBV29-1 to TRBJ1-3; D is uncertain. The CDR3 has 14 amino acids. Germline CDR1 reads SQVTM; CDR2 reads ANQGSEA. The V end was cut by 4 bases, the J end by 0 bases, with 10 bases between. CDR3 protein: CSVAHVSSGNTIYF. CDR3 sequence (DNA): TGCAGCGTTGCTCACGTGAGCTCTGGAAACACCATATATTTT.

The chain carries TRBV20-1 and TRBJ2-7, with D uncertain. The CDR3 is 10 amino acids. Per the germline V gene, CDR1 is DFQATT and CDR2 is SNEGSKA (reference sequence). The V end lost 6 bases, the J end lost 4 bases, and 7 bases lay between the germline ends. DNA for the CDR3: TGCAGTGCGCCCCGGTACGAGCAGTACGTC. Translated: CSAPRYEQYV.

A few counts support this clone. This chain links TRBV27 with TRBJ1-1, with 7 bases identical to TRBD1. The germline V gene has CDR1 MNHEY and CDR2 SMNVEV (reference sequence). Trimming cost V 6 bases and J 0 bases; bases outside gene matches: 4. This CDR3 spans 14 amino acids. The CDR3, as DNA: TGTGCCAGCAGCCCGGGGACAGTGAACACTGAAGCTTTCTTT. This encodes CASSPGTVNTEAFF.

V usage is TRBV12-3 or TRBV12-4 and J usage is TRBJ1-1; D may be TRBD1 (6 bases). With 4 bases removed from V and 7 bases from J, the gap between germline ends came to 7 bases. This CDR3 is built from 11 residues. The CDR3: CASSSQGEAFF. The DNA of the CDR3 is TGTGCCAGCAGTTCACAGGGTGAAGCTTTCTTT.

This clone has more than one count but fewer than ten. This chain joins TRBV11-1 and TRBJ2-7; 7 bases fit TRBD1. This CDR3 comprises 15 residues. V lost 5 bases, J lost 4 bases, and 11 bases stayed unmatched. Germline lookup yields CDR1 SGHAT and CDR2 FQDESV (reference sequence). CDR3 loop: CASSTSPGQRYEQYF. The DNA of the CDR3 is TGTGCCAGCAGCACCAGCCCGGGACAGCGATACGAGCAGTACTTC.

The gene calls are TRBV19 and TRBJ1-1, with D perhaps TRBD1 (5 bases). This CDR3 has 17 residues. Looked up from germline, CDR1 is LNHDA and CDR2 is SQIVND (reference sequence). V was cut by 3 bases and J by 0 bases, with 17 bases left in between. The CDR3 coding sequence is TGTGCCAGTAGTATGACCCCTCCAGGGAGAGTGAACACTGAAGCTTTCTTT. This translates into CASSMTPPGRVNTEAFF.

The chain carries TRBV5-1 and TRBJ1-4, with 8 positions matching TRBD1. The CDR3 length is 14 residues. CDR1 is SGHRS and CDR2 is YFSETQ in the germline V gene. Germline trimming cut 3 bases from V and 4 bases from J; bases unmatched to any gene: 2. The CDR3 is CASSYGQGNEKLFF. In nucleotides, the CDR3 is TGCGCCAGCAGCTACGGACAGGGTAATGAAAAACTGTTTTTT. The full variable domain, rest sourced from reference TRBV5-1 and TRBJ1-4, is KAGVTQTPRYLIKTRGQQVTLSCSPISGHRSVSWYQQTPGQGLQFLFEYFSETQRNKGNFPGRFSGRQFSNSRSEMNVSTLELGDSALYLCASSYGQGNEKLFFGSGTQLSVL.

The chain carries TRBV7-9 and TRBJ1-2; D unclear. The CDR3 covers 12 residues. The germline gives CDR1 SEHNR, CDR2 FQNEAQ (reference sequence). Trimming removed 2 bases at V and 3 bases at J, with 4 bases between. The CDR3 DNA is TGTGCCAGCAGCTTACTTCACTATGGCTACACCTTC. This translates into CASSLLHYGYTF.

The chain couples TRBV2 to TRBJ2-2; no definite D call. The germline V and J ends were trimmed by 3 bases and 2 bases, with 7 bases remaining between them. Germline V CDR1 and CDR2: SNHLY, FYNNEI. This CDR3 spans 14 amino acids. Here the CDR3 DNA reads TGTGCCAGCAGTGACGAGAGCAACACCGGGGAGCTGTTTTTT. Its protein is CASSDESNTGELFF.